This entry concerns a single T cell receptor (beta chain). The data stem from a study of blood T cell repertoires in COVID-19. Study context: The United States, Italy and Spain supplied acute and convalescent COVID-19 samples. T cells, B-cell-depleted T cells, or PBMCs supplied cDNA or gDNA.

Source study methods: The assay estimated nucleated cells by amplifying reference gene primers. TCRdb's table, derived via immunoSEQ multiplex PCR, lists solely in-frame clones and lacks some. The V and J calls and the clone size are those of that table, but D and trimming were determined from the DNA. The sample holds 150,000 to 200,000 clones, about nine tenths seen once. The CDR3 has 12 amino acids. CDR1 and CDR2 from the germline V gene are MDHEN and SYDVKM. Trimming left V 11 bases short and J 8 bases short, with 18 bases between. Patients in Seattle were enrolled during active infection, then followed longitudinally.

The V and J genes are TRBV28 and TRBJ1-2; D is undetermined. The TCR comes from a man under 40 with COVID-19, enrolled during active disease. Sample: peripheral blood. In DNA form, the CDR3 reads TGTGCCGTAGCCCGCTCGGGAGAGGGCTACACCTTC. Protein sequence: CAVARSGEGYTF.